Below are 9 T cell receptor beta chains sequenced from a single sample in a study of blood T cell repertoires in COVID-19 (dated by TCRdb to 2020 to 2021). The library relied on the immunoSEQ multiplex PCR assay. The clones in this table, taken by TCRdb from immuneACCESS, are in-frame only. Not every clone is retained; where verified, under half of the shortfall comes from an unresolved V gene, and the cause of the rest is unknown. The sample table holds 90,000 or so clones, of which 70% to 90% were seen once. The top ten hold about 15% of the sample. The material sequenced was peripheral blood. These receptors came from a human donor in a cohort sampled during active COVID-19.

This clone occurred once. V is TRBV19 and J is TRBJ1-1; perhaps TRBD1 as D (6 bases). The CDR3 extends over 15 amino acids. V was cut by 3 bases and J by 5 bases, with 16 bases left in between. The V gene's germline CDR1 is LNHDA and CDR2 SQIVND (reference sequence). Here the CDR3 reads CASSIRTARGTEAFF. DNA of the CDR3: TGTGCCAGTAGTATTAGGACAGCCCGGGGTACTGAAGCTTTCTTT.

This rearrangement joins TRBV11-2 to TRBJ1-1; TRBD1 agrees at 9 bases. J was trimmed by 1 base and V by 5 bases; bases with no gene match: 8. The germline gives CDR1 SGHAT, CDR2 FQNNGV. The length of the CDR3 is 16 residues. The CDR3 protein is CASSDKWGQGNTEAFF. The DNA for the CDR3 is TGTGCCAGCAGCGACAAATGGGGACAGGGGAACACTGAAGCTTTCTTT.

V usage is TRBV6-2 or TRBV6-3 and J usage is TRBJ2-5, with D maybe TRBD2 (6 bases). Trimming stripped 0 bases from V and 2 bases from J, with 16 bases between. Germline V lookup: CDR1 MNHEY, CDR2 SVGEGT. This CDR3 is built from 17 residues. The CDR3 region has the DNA TGTGCCAGCAGTTACTCGAGTATCGCGGGGAAGCAAGAGACCCAGTACTTC. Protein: CASSYSSIAGKQETQYF.

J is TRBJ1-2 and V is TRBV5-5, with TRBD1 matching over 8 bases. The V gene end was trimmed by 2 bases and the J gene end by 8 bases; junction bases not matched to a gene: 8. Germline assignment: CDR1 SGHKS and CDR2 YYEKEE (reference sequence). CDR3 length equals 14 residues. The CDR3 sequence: CASSLRGGQGGYTF. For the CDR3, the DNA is TGTGCCAGCAGCTTAAGAGGCGGACAGGGAGGCTACACCTTC. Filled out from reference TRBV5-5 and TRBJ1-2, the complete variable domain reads DAGVTQSPTHLIKTRGQQVTLRCSPISGHKSVSWYQQVLGQGPQFIFQYYEKEERGRGNFPDRFSARQFPNYSSELNVNALLLGDSALYLCASSLRGGQGGYTFGSGTRLTVV.

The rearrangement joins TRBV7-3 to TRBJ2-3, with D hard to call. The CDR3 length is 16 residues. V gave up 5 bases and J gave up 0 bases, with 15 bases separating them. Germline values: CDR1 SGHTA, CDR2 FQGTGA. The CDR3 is CASSQHVSSSTDTQYF. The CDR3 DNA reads TGTGCCAGCAGCCAACATGTGTCCTCAAGCACAGATACGCAGTATTTT. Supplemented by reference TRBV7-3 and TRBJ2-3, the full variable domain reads GAGVSQTPSNKVTEKGKYVELRCDPISGHTALYWYRQSLGQGPEFLIYFQGTGAADDSGLPNDRFFAVRPEGSVSTLKIQRTERGDSAVYLCASSQHVSSSTDTQYFGPGTRLTVL.

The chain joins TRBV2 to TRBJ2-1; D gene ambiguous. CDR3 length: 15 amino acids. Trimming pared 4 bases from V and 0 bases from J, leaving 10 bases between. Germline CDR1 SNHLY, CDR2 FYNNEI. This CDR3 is CASSAAGSSYNEQFF. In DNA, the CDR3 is TGTGCCAGCAGTGCTGCAGGTAGCTCCTACAATGAGCAGTTCTTC.

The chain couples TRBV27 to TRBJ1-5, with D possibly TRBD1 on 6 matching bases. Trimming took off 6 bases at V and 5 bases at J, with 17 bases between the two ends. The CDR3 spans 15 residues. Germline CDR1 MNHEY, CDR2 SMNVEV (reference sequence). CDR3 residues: CASRQIRDTYQPQHF. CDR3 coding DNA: TGTGCCAGCAGACAAATCCGGGACACCTATCAGCCCCAGCATTTT.

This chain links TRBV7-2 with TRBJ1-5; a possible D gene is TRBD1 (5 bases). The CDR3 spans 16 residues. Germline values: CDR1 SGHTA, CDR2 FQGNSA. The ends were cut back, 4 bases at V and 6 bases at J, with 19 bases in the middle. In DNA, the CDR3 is TGTGCCAGCAGCTCAACTACCTCAGGGTTTGGTCAGCCCCAGCATTTT. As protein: CASSSTTSGFGQPQHF.

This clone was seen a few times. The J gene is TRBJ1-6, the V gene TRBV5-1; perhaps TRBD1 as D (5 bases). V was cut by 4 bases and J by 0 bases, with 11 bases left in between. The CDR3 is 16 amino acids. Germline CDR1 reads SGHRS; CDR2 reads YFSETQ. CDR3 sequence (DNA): TGCGCCAGCAGCGTACAGGAGAGCTCCTATAATTCACCCCTCCACTTT. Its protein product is CASSVQESSYNSPLHF.